This is a list of T cell receptor beta chains from one sample in a study of cytomegalovirus exposure and HLA in healthy donors. Here immunoSEQ multiplex PCR was the method, and the copy in TCRdb shows in-frame clones only, minus some. This table has about 190,000 clones, over 75% appearing once. The specimen was PBMCs. All receptors derive from a man aged 45 to 65 in good health and CMV-seronegative. Each CDR3 is given without its conserved first and last residue. The order of the fields is J gene, V gene, CDR3 protein.

TRBJ2-3 | TRBV5-1 | ASRGSTDTQY
TRBJ1-1 | TRBV19 | ASREQTGSTEAF
TRBJ1-4 | TRBV14 | ASSRGGASEKLF
TRBJ2-5 | TRBV9 | ASSVAGTLKETQY
TRBJ2-1 | TRBV18 | ASSRERGWPYNEQF
TRBJ2-3 | TRBV19 | ASSIGRQGRFTDTQY
TRBJ1-5 | TRBV5-6 | ASSLSLPGKSNQPQH
TRBJ2-5 | TRBV4-1 | ASAVRLAGKETQY
TRBJ1-6 | TRBV7-9 | ASSLAVPLNNSPLH
TRBJ1-5 | TRBV19 | ASRGQENQPQH
TRBJ1-1 | TRBV11-2 | ASSTRQGEAF
TRBJ2-3 | TRBV27 | ASKLGLAGDTQY
TRBJ2-6 | TRBV19 | ASAEGGSGANVLT
TRBJ1-2 | TRBV19 | ASSMGGSYGYT
TRBJ1-5 | TRBV7-9 | ASPSQPQH
TRBJ1-6 | TRBV15 | ATSWRGEGVPLH
TRBJ2-7 | TRBV27 | ASSLSPAGTYEQY
TRBJ2-1 | TRBV5-6 | ASSLVLAGGSEQF
TRBJ1-2 | TRBV15 | ATTSGGYHNYGYT
TRBJ2-5 | TRBV9 | ASSFRGGETQY
TRBJ2-7 | TRBV15 | AARKERGGFWEQY
TRBJ1-2 | TRBV5-6 | ASSRLDSPYYGYT
TRBJ2-1 | TRBV7-9 | ASSRGQGVDNEQF
TRBJ2-1 | TRBV11-2 | ASSLTSVPLGNEQF
TRBJ2-3 | TRBV5-6 | ASSFASSGEGADTQY
TRBJ2-3 | TRBV25-1 | ASRRTGDTQY
TRBJ2-1 | TRBV27 | ASSLAASYNEQF
TRBJ2-7 | TRBV27 | ASSLSQSYEQY
TRBJ2-1 | TRBV2 | ASSYVPGQGRSEQF
TRBJ2-5 | TRBV4-3 | ASSQDRLGLAEETQY
TRBJ1-1 | TRBV9 | ASSVGQGGTEAF
TRBJ2-4 | TRBV27 | ASSGGWDGTKNIQY
TRBJ1-6 | TRBV6-5 | ASNPQGDNSPLH
TRBJ2-3 | TRBV5-4 | ASSLSAGNTDTQY
TRBJ2-2 | TRBV5-4 | ASSLGAANTGELF
TRBJ1-6 | TRBV5-1 | ASGISGVSPLH
TRBJ2-7 | TRBV9 | ASSVGRVGYEQY
TRBJ1-3 | TRBV5-5 | ASSLDSGAGNTIY
TRBJ2-7 | TRBV21-1 | ASSERLR
TRBJ1-6 | TRBV29-1 | SVSDTLNSPLH
TRBJ2-3 | TRBV18 | ASSPSDTQY
TRBJ2-1 | TRBV5-1 | ASSLEASGGDEQF
TRBJ2-7 | TRBV18 | ASSPTSGVKEQY
TRBJ2-3 | TRBV5-6 | ASSKGLATDTQY
TRBJ2-7 | TRBV29-1 | SVGVTTYEQY
TRBJ1-4 | TRBV7-8 | ASSPTRGDREKLF
TRBJ2-2 | TRBV7-9 | ASSSDRVHTGELF
TRBJ1-2 | TRBV12-1 | ASSPPGFNYGYT